Given below is one T cell receptor (beta chain) in context. Its antigen is undetermined. Diagnoses used clinical symptoms, serum thyroxine and TRAb, thyroid ultrasound and orbital computed tomography. Template material for amplifying TCR beta CDR3 regions consisted of RNA transcripts. A set of HTBI primers served as the primers for a first-round RT-PCR of the TCR CDR3. TCRdb ran MiXCR on the multiplex PCR reads and lists one entry per CDR3 protein. The profile shows over 650,000 distinct CDR3 sequences, approximately 42% of them singletons. This specimen comes from a study of T cells in Graves' hyperthyroidism and ophthalmopathy. The CDR3 is 13 amino acids. V lost 7 bases to trimming and J lost 2 bases, with 11 bases between them. Germline V lookup: CDR1 SEHNR, CDR2 FQNEAQ (reference sequence). Study observations and caveats: Before onset, by a median of about seven months, the model predicted ophthalmopathy. Ophthalmopathy cases were set apart from stable hyperthyroidism by a 13 V-J model. Blood samples included most of the expanded thyroid clonotypes exceeding 0.001.

The genes are TRBV7-9 and TRBJ1-2; D ambiguous. What was sequenced was peripheral blood or thyroid tissue (not recorded which). This sequence was found in an adult man with Graves' disease, either hyperthyroidism or ophthalmopathy (not recorded which). The CDR3 DNA reads as TGTGCCAGCACCCGTCCAGCGAACTATGGCTACACCTTC. Protein product: CASTRPANYGYTF.